Listed below are T cell receptor beta chains from one sample, sequenced in a study of T cell changes during pregnancy in multiple sclerosis. TCRdb's table, derived via immunoSEQ multiplex PCR, lists solely in-frame clones and lacks some. The sample holds tens of thousands of clones, over 85% seen once. The sequenced sample was CD8+ T cells from peripheral blood mononuclear cells, obtained before pregnancy. The origin of the receptors is a female donor with multiple sclerosis, enrolled in a pregnancy study. CDR3s include the opening cysteine and the closing phenylalanine or tryptophan. A D gene is named only where the DNA matches it firmly. For some rows the clone size is stated as once, few or many, or as a class when expanded; others skip it.

>.|TRBV7-9|few|TRBJ1-2
CASRGSSGVNYGYTF
TGTGCCAGCCGAGGGTCATCGGGAGTAAACTATGGCTACACCTTC
>TRBD1|TRBV27|.|TRBJ2-7
CASSWAGGIYEQYF
TGTGCCAGCAGCTGGGCAGGGGGCATATACGAGCAGTACTTC
>.|TRBV28|.|TRBJ2-1
CASRGLALYNEQFF
TGTGCCAGCAGAGGGCTAGCCCTATACAATGAGCAGTTCTTC
>.|TRBV9|.|TRBJ1-1
CASSALTEAFF
TGTGCCAGCAGCGCCCTAACTGAAGCTTTCTTT
>TRBD1|TRBV2|.|TRBJ2-7
CASSLQQGWYEQYF
TGTGCCAGCAGTCTCCAACAGGGGTGGTACGAGCAGTACTTC
>.|TRBV15|.|TRBJ1-2
CATSRARDPGGYGYTF
TGTGCCACCAGCAGAGCGAGAGACCCCGGGGGGTATGGCTACACCTTC
>.|TRBV7-3|.|TRBJ2-7
CASSPQNSYEQYF
TGTGCCAGCAGCCCCCAAAACAGCTACGAGCAGTACTTC
>.|TRBV7-6|once|TRBJ2-1
CASSSLSASSYNEQFF
TGTGCCAGCAGCTCACTCAGCGCGAGCTCCTACAATGAGCAGTTCTTC
>.|TRBV6-5|.|TRBJ1-1
CASSYSAGNTEAFF
TGTGCCAGCAGTTACTCGGCAGGGAACACTGAAGCTTTCTTT
>TRBD2|TRBV28|.|TRBJ2-7
CASIGGAGGYEQYF
TGTGCCAGCATTGGGGGAGCGGGGGGCTACGAGCAGTACTTC
>TRBD2|TRBV5-5|once|TRBJ2-3
CASSLGPSLAGGTDTQYF
TGTGCCAGCAGCTTGGGTCCCTCCCTAGCGGGAGGGACAGATACGCAGTATTTT
>.|TRBV4-1|medium-sized|TRBJ2-2
CASSQSPGGGTGELFF
TGCGCCAGCAGCCAAAGTCCGGGGGGCGGGACCGGGGAGCTGTTTTTT
>TRBD2|TRBV4-3|.|TRBJ2-1
CASSLLLAGYNEQFF
TGCGCCAGCAGCCTCCTACTAGCGGGGTACAATGAGCAGTTCTTC
>.|TRBV15|.|TRBJ1-5
CATSKTGGSNQPQHF
TGTGCCACCAGCAAGACAGGAGGTAGCAATCAGCCCCAGCATTTT
>TRBD2|TRBV4-1|.|TRBJ2-7
CASSQDPGGDYEQYF
TGCGCCAGCAGCCAAGACCCGGGAGGCGACTACGAGCAGTACTTC
>TRBD2|TRBV9|.|TRBJ2-2
CASSVGLAGGGGELFF
TGTGCCAGCAGCGTTGGACTAGCGGGGGGTGGCGGGGAGCTGTTTTTT
>.|TRBV7-9|.|TRBJ2-7
CASSRTDSYEQYF
TGTGCCAGCAGCCGGACAGATTCCTACGAGCAGTACTTC
>.|TRBV5-1|few|TRBJ1-2
CASSWDPGMGAYGYTF
TGCGCCAGCAGCTGGGACCCAGGGATGGGGGCCTATGGCTACACCTTC
>.|TRBV7-2|.|TRBJ1-1
CASSLNIRDTEAFF
TGTGCCAGCAGCTTAAATATCCGGGACACTGAAGCTTTCTTT
>TRBD1|TRBV28|.|TRBJ2-5
CASSSRWTGEETQYF
TGTGCCAGCAGCTCCCGATGGACAGGGGAAGAGACCCAGTACTTC
>.|TRBV19|.|TRBJ2-7
CASSIAGPGEQYF
TGTGCCAGTAGTATAGCAGGGCCAGGCGAGCAGTACTTC
>TRBD2|TRBV5-6|.|TRBJ2-1
CASSLVMGLANEQFF
TGTGCCAGCAGCTTGGTTATGGGACTAGCTAATGAGCAGTTCTTC
>.|TRBV4-3|.|TRBJ1-1
CASSQGQGAFF
TGCGCCAGCAGCCAAGGGCAGGGAGCTTTCTTT
>TRBD1|TRBV7-8|.|TRBJ1-2
CASSLAETGGSLSYGYTF
TGTGCCAGCAGCTTAGCGGAGACAGGGGGTTCCCTATCGTATGGCTACACCTTC
>.|TRBV9|.|TRBJ2-1
CASSAVAAPSYNEQFF
TGTGCCAGCAGCGCGGTAGCGGCACCCTCCTACAATGAGCAGTTCTTC
>.|TRBV28|few|TRBJ2-7
CASGWTAPGYF
TGTGCCAGCGGTTGGACAGCCCCCGGTTACTTC
>TRBD2|TRBV27|once|TRBJ2-1
CASSFHSFGRIYNEQFF
TGTGCCAGCAGCTTCCATAGTTTCGGGAGGATCTACAATGAGCAGTTCTTC
>.|TRBV9|.|TRBJ2-2
CASSPYNGELFF
TGTGCCAGCAGCCCTTATAACGGGGAGCTGTTTTTT
>TRBD2|TRBV5-4|.|TRBJ2-1
CASSFGLAGGNNEQFF
TGTGCCAGCAGCTTCGGACTAGCGGGGGGGAACAATGAGCAGTTCTTC
>TRBD1|TRBV28|.|TRBJ2-1
CASSLCFTGQSTRWSYNEQFF
TGTGCCAGCAGTTTATGTTTTACGGGACAGTCAACACGGTGGTCCTACAATGAGCAGTTCTTC
>.|TRBV7-8|.|TRBJ1-1
CASSLGGLITEAFF
TGTGCCAGCAGCTTAGGGGGCCTAATTACTGAAGCTTTCTTT
>.|TRBV4-1|.|TRBJ2-3
CASSLSRGSTDTQYF
TGCGCCAGCAGCCTCTCCAGGGGTAGCACAGATACGCAGTATTTT
>TRBD1|TRBV28|.|TRBJ2-5
CASSPTTGGVETQYF
TGTGCCAGCAGTCCGACGACAGGGGGTGTGGAGACCCAGTACTTC
>TRBD1|TRBV10-3|.|TRBJ1-4
CAISAGTVPNEKLFF
TGTGCCATCAGTGCGGGGACAGTCCCTAATGAAAAACTGTTTTTT
>.|TRBV4-1|.|TRBJ2-1
CASSQLVEQFF
TGCGCCAGCAGCCAGTTAGTCGAGCAGTTCTTC
>TRBD1|TRBV5-1|once|TRBJ1-3
CASSYRGTGNTIYF
TGCGCCAGCAGTTACAGGGGCACTGGAAACACCATATATTTT
>.|TRBV29-1|.|TRBJ1-3
CSVAGVPGNTIYF
TGCAGCGTTGCAGGTGTCCCCGGAAACACCATATATTTT
>TRBD1|TRBV9|once|TRBJ1-1
CASSLRAGGMNTEAFF
TGTGCCAGCAGCCTTAGGGCAGGGGGGATGAACACTGAAGCTTTCTTT
>TRBD1|TRBV27|.|TRBJ1-2
CASSFTRTGVDYGYTF
TGTGCCAGCAGTTTTACCCGGACAGGGGTCGACTATGGCTACACCTTC
>TRBD1|TRBV15|.|TRBJ2-5
CATSFATGSGQETQYF
TGTGCCACCAGCTTTGCGACAGGGAGCGGTCAGGAGACCCAGTACTTC
>.|TRBV2|.|TRBJ2-7
CASSSYEQYF
TGTGCCAGCAGCAGCTACGAGCAGTACTTC
>TRBD2|TRBV14|.|TRBJ2-2
CASSPGPTSGLGTGELFF
TGTGCCAGCAGCCCCGGGCCTACTAGCGGGTTGGGGACCGGGGAGCTGTTTTTT
>TRBD1|TRBV30|.|TRBJ1-1
CAWREFDRGFAEAFF
TGTGCCTGGAGGGAATTCGACAGGGGATTTGCTGAAGCTTTCTTT
>.|TRBV5-1|.|TRBJ2-1
CASSPLDGSGNEQFF
TGCGCCAGCAGCCCTTTGGACGGGAGCGGCAATGAGCAGTTCTTC
>TRBD2|TRBV28|.|TRBJ2-5
CASSLWREREGYF
TGTGCCAGCAGTTTATGGCGTGAGCGGGAGGGGTACTTC
>.|TRBV29-1|.|TRBJ1-1
CSVSGMGNTEAFF
TGCAGCGTCTCCGGGATGGGGAACACTGAAGCTTTCTTT
>TRBD2|TRBV7-9|.|TRBJ2-7
CASSPGLAGEQYF
TGTGCCAGCAGCCCGGGACTAGCGGGCGAGCAGTACTTC
>TRBD1|TRBV7-8|once|TRBJ2-2
CASSPQQGSLNTGELFF
TGTGCCAGCAGCCCTCAACAGGGGTCTTTGAACACCGGGGAGCTGTTTTTT
>.|TRBV27|.|TRBJ2-2
CASSYTWGGGELFF
TGTGCCAGCAGTTATACCTGGGGCGGCGGGGAGCTGTTTTTT
>TRBD2|TRBV5-1|.|TRBJ2-7
CASSLGGQREAPYEQYF
TGCGCCAGCAGCTTGGGGGGGCAGCGGGAGGCTCCCTACGAGCAGTACTTC
>.|TRBV4-3|.|TRBJ2-3
CASSQDRTDTQYF
TGCGCCAGCAGCCAAGATCGGACAGATACGCAGTATTTT
>TRBD2|TRBV29-1|.|TRBJ2-3
CSVMGGTSGFTDTQYF
TGCAGCGTCATGGGAGGGACTAGCGGCTTCACAGATACGCAGTATTTT
>.|TRBV21-1|once|TRBJ2-7
CASSPRQVEGNEQYF
TGTGCCAGCAGCCCCCGACAGGTCGAGGGGAACGAGCAGTACTTC
>TRBD1|TRBV28|.|TRBJ1-5
CASSRDRGVNQPQHF
TGTGCCAGCAGTAGAGACAGGGGGGTCAATCAGCCCCAGCATTTT
>.|TRBV7-2|.|TRBJ1-5
CASSSLEGGVSNQPQHF
TGTGCCAGCAGCTCATTAGAAGGGGGAGTTAGCAATCAGCCCCAGCATTTT
>TRBD2|TRBV6-6|few|TRBJ2-2
CASRSTSGVAAGELFF
TGTGCCAGCAGGTCGACTAGCGGGGTGGCTGCCGGGGAGCTGTTTTTT
>.|TRBV18|.|TRBJ2-2
CASSPNDMPANTGELFF
TGTGCCAGCTCACCAAACGACATGCCCGCGAACACCGGGGAGCTGTTTTTT
>.|TRBV15|.|TRBJ2-7
CATTEPGATYEQYF
TGTGCCACCACAGAGCCGGGAGCCACCTACGAGCAGTACTTC
>TRBD2|TRBV2|few|TRBJ2-2
CASSEPPVSREGGELFF
TGTGCCAGCAGTGAACCGCCCGTTAGCCGGGAGGGCGGGGAGCTGTTTTTT
>.|TRBV11-2|.|TRBJ2-3
CASRLTGEIRLDTQYF
TGTGCCAGCCGACTCACGGGGGAAATAAGGCTAGATACGCAGTATTTT